A single T cell receptor (beta chain) is shown here with its context. CDR1 is SGHRS and CDR2 is YFSETQ in the germline V gene. The trim removed 4 bases at V and 2 bases at J, leaving 12 bases unmatched. The CDR3 runs 17 residues. This sample stems from a study of blood T cell repertoires in COVID-19. Study overall: Some COVID-19 samples were acute and others convalescent; all came from the United States, Italy and Spain. Sample material is recorded as cDNA or gDNA derived from T cells, B-cell-depleted T cells, or PBMCs.

Clones were sequenced by immunoSEQ multiplex PCR, and TCRdb holds only the in-frame ones, with some missing. Of roughly 200,000 clones in the sample, 84% were seen once. The sequencing sample was made of peripheral blood. The sequence was collected from a woman of 80 years or more with active or convalescent COVID-19. The chain has TRBV5-1 and TRBJ2-1, with 7 bases that match TRBD2. The CDR3 bases are TGCGCCAGCAGCACCCTTTCGACTAGCAGCGCCTACAATGAGCAGTTCTTC. Translated, it gives CASSTLSTSSAYNEQFF.